These T cell receptor beta chains were read from a single sample in a study of TIL therapy for anti-PD-1-resistant metastatic lung cancer. Here immunoSEQ multiplex PCR was the method, and the copy in TCRdb shows in-frame clones only, minus some. The data show approximately 87,000 clones, about three fifths seen once. Sequencing used tumor tissue, obtained at baseline. All receptors derive from a person aged 25-85 years with non-small cell lung cancer. CDR3s include the opening cysteine and the closing phenylalanine or tryptophan. The order of the fields is J gene, CDR3 length, D gene, V gene, clone size, CDR3 protein, CDR3 DNA. The D gene is left open where the match is weak. Clone size is not always given. Where it is, it says once, few, many or a class for expanded clones.

>TRBJ1-2|14|NA|TRBV7-9|NA
CASSPGTPFGGYTF
TGTGCCAGCAGCCCCGGGACGCCGTTCGGGGGCTACACCTTC
>TRBJ1-4|14|NA|TRBV18|NA
CASSLGGTNEKLFF
TGTGCCAGCTCCCTGGGAGGTACTAATGAAAAACTGTTTTTT
>TRBJ2-2|13|NA|TRBV6-4|NA
CASSVRVSGELFF
TGTGCCAGCAGTGTGAGGGTCTCCGGGGAGCTGTTTTTT
>TRBJ1-1|14|NA|TRBV7-3|NA
CASSLTGGNTEAFF
TGTGCCAGCAGCTTAACGGGGGGGAACACTGAAGCTTTCTTT
>TRBJ1-2|15|NA|TRBV6-5|NA
CASSSPPKGHYGYTF
TGTGCCAGCAGTTCCCCCCCGAAGGGACACTATGGCTACACCTTC
>TRBJ2-6|13|NA|TRBV19|NA
CASQFSGANVLTF
TGTGCCAGCCAGTTCTCTGGGGCCAACGTCCTGACTTTC
>TRBJ2-7|14|TRBD2|TRBV7-8|NA
CASSLEGWTSGQYF
TGTGCCAGCAGCTTAGAAGGGTGGACTAGCGGGCAGTACTTC
>TRBJ1-2|14|NA|TRBV10-3|once
CAITNKTTNYGYTF
TGTGCCATCACCAATAAGACAACTAACTATGGCTACACCTTC
>TRBJ2-1|12|TRBD1|TRBV29-1|once
CSVGQGRSEQFF
TGCAGCGTTGGACAGGGGAGGTCTGAGCAGTTCTTC
>TRBJ1-5|17|NA|TRBV28|NA
CASSLSLIQGGNQPQHF
TGTGCCAGCAGTTTGAGCCTAATCCAAGGTGGCAATCAGCCCCAGCATTTT
>TRBJ2-2|16|NA|TRBV6-5|NA
CASSYRGTRNTGELFF
TGTGCCAGCAGTTACAGGGGGACAAGGAACACCGGGGAGCTGTTTTTT
>TRBJ2-7|12|NA|TRBV30|few
CAWSVQGFEQYF
TGTGCCTGGAGTGTACAAGGGTTCGAGCAGTACTTC
>TRBJ1-2|13|NA|TRBV5-4|NA
CASSFAGNYGYTF
TGTGCCAGCAGCTTCGCGGGGAACTATGGCTACACCTTC
>TRBJ1-1|11|NA|TRBV27|NA
CASFRNTEAFF
TGTGCCAGCTTCCGGAACACTGAAGCTTTCTTT
>TRBJ1-3|14|NA|TRBV10-2|NA
CASSEAGTGNTIYF
TGCGCCAGCAGTGAAGCAGGGACTGGAAACACCATATATTTT
>TRBJ2-3|16|TRBD2|TRBV6-6|NA
CASKLAGGPGPDTQYF
TGTGCCAGCAAACTAGCGGGAGGGCCGGGCCCAGATACGCAGTATTTT
>TRBJ2-5|16|NA|TRBV10-3|NA
CAISESWRGPQETQYF
TGTGCCATCAGTGAGTCGTGGCGGGGGCCGCAAGAGACCCAGTACTTC
>TRBJ2-2|17|TRBD2|TRBV4-3|NA
CASSQALAGGNTGELFF
TGCGCCAGCAGCCAAGCCCTAGCGGGAGGAAACACCGGGGAGCTGTTTTTT
>TRBJ1-3|13|NA|TRBV4-1|NA
CASSPGPGNTIYF
TGCGCCAGCAGCCCAGGGCCAGGAAACACCATATATTTT
>TRBJ2-1|15|TRBD2|TRBV10-1|NA
CASSGDWGRAGEQFF
TGCGCCAGCAGCGGAGATTGGGGGAGGGCCGGGGAGCAGTTCTTC
>TRBJ1-4|15|TRBD1|TRBV9|NA
CASSELQGTNEKLFF
TGTGCCAGCAGCGAACTACAGGGGACTAATGAAAAACTGTTTTTT
>TRBJ2-7|15|NA|TRBV4-1|NA
CASSQDPFSSYEQYF
TGCGCCAGCAGCCAAGACCCTTTTTCCTCCTACGAGCAGTACTTC
>TRBJ2-7|15|TRBD2|TRBV7-9|few
CASSAGTSGRLEQYF
TGTGCCAGCAGCGCAGGGACTAGCGGGAGACTCGAGCAGTACTTC
>TRBJ1-4|15|TRBD1|TRBV19|NA
CASSIVGQGGEKLFF
TGTGCCAGTAGTATTGTCGGACAGGGCGGTGAAAAACTGTTTTTT
>TRBJ2-1|13|NA|TRBV14|NA
CASSQVSGIEQFF
TGTGCCAGCAGCCAAGTTTCGGGCATTGAGCAGTTCTTC
>TRBJ2-7|15|TRBD2|TRBV27|NA
CASSFLAGLFYEQYF
TGTGCCAGCAGTTTCCTAGCGGGCCTTTTCTACGAGCAGTACTTC
>TRBJ2-3|14|NA|TRBV30|NA
CAWSRVGGTDTQYF
TGTGCCTGGTCGAGGGTTGGAGGCACAGATACGCAGTATTTT
>TRBJ2-1|19|TRBD2|TRBV2|few
CASRATGLAGGPSDNEQFF
TGTGCCAGCAGGGCCACAGGACTAGCGGGGGGGCCGAGTGATAATGAGCAGTTCTTC
>TRBJ2-7|14|TRBD1|TRBV6-2/TRBV6-3|many
CASSFWTGLEEQYF
TGTGCCAGCAGTTTTTGGACAGGGCTAGAAGAGCAGTACTTC
>TRBJ2-1|14|NA|TRBV29-1|NA
CSVGTFLSYNEQFF
TGCAGCGTGGGGACCTTCCTCTCCTACAATGAGCAGTTCTTC
>TRBJ2-3|14|NA|TRBV7-9|NA
CASSSGQSTDTQYF
TGTGCCAGCAGTTCTGGACAGAGCACAGATACGCAGTATTTT
>TRBJ1-2|14|NA|TRBV28|NA
CASRTDSSYYGYTF
TGTGCCAGCAGAACAGACAGTTCTTACTATGGCTACACCTTC
>TRBJ2-7|15|TRBD1|TRBV23-1|NA
CASSHPGQVSYEQYF
TGCGCCAGCAGTCATCCGGGACAGGTCTCCTACGAGCAGTACTTC
>TRBJ1-1|14|TRBD1|TRBV18|few
CASSPTGLNTEAFF
TGTGCCAGCTCACCGACAGGGTTGAACACTGAAGCTTTCTTT
>TRBJ2-7|11|NA|TRBV20-1|NA
CSAATDYEQYF
TGCAGTGCGGCGACGGACTACGAGCAGTACTTC
>TRBJ2-7|17|NA|TRBV28|once
CASSFGMFGQGIYEQYF
TGTGCCAGCAGTTTTGGGATGTTCGGGCAGGGCATCTACGAGCAGTACTTC
>TRBJ1-2|13|NA|TRBV12-3/TRBV12-4|NA
CASSLSLIRYHTF
TGTGCCAGCAGTTTAAGCTTGATCCGGTATCACACCTTC
>TRBJ2-6|15|NA|TRBV4-3|NA
CASSQTSSGANVLTF
TGCGCCAGCAGCCAAACTAGCTCTGGGGCCAACGTCCTGACTTTC
>TRBJ2-3|11|NA|TRBV27|once
CASSATDTQYF
TGTGCCAGCAGTGCCACAGATACGCAGTATTTT
>TRBJ1-1|15|NA|TRBV5-1|few
CASSLVVSMNTEAFF
TGCGCCAGCAGCTTGGTGGTATCCATGAACACTGAAGCTTTCTTT
>TRBJ2-3|13|NA|TRBV30|NA
CAWNPGGTDTQYF
TGTGCCTGGAATCCGGGGGGCACAGATACGCAGTATTTT
>TRBJ1-1|14|NA|TRBV28|NA
CASRGTPAGLEAFF
TGTGCCAGCAGAGGGACACCGGCTGGTTTGGAAGCTTTCTTT
>TRBJ2-3|15|NA|TRBV9|NA
CASALDGASTDTQYF
TGTGCCAGCGCTCTGGACGGAGCTAGCACAGATACGCAGTATTTT
>TRBJ2-5|17|NA|TRBV7-8|NA
CASSLYLGLYPQETQYF
TGTGCCAGCAGCTTGTACCTGGGACTGTACCCCCAAGAGACCCAGTACTTC
>TRBJ2-5|14|TRBD1|TRBV6-5|NA
CASNGQGFQETQYF
TGTGCCAGCAATGGACAGGGTTTCCAAGAGACCCAGTACTTC
>TRBJ1-4|13|NA|TRBV7-2|NA
CASSFPANEKLFF
TGTGCCAGCAGCTTTCCGGCTAATGAAAAACTGTTTTTT
>TRBJ2-7|15|TRBD2|TRBV10-3|NA
CAIKLAGARGNEQYF
TGTGCCATCAAACTAGCGGGGGCGCGGGGCAACGAGCAGTACTTC
>TRBJ1-1|14|NA|TRBV30|NA
CAWSGERENTEAFF
TGTGCCTGGAGTGGTGAGAGGGAGAACACTGAAGCTTTCTTT
>TRBJ2-5|15|NA|TRBV4-3|many
CASSQEWGGRETQYF
TGCGCCAGCAGCCAAGAATGGGGAGGTCGGGAGACCCAGTACTTC
>TRBJ1-1|15|NA|TRBV7-3|few
CASSPGTALNTEAFF
TGTGCCAGCAGCCCTGGGACGGCACTGAACACTGAAGCTTTCTTT
>TRBJ2-7|16|TRBD2|TRBV27|NA
CASSYGTSGGAYEQYF
TGTGCCAGCAGTTACGGGACTAGCGGGGGGGCCTACGAGCAGTACTTC
>TRBJ2-7|18|TRBD1|TRBV4-2|few
CASSQVWRDRGDLYEQYF
TGTGCCAGCAGCCAAGTTTGGCGGGACAGGGGGGACCTCTACGAGCAGTACTTC
>TRBJ1-1|14|NA|TRBV2|few
CASSVYGSGTEAFF
TGTGCCAGCAGTGTTTATGGGTCGGGCACTGAAGCTTTCTTT
>TRBJ2-1|12|NA|TRBV13|few
CASSLGFDEQFF
TGTGCCAGCAGCTTGGGGTTCGATGAGCAGTTCTTC
>TRBJ2-2|13|NA|TRBV5-1|NA
CASRGENTGELFF
TGCGCCAGCAGAGGAGAGAACACCGGGGAGCTGTTTTTT
>TRBJ2-1|12|NA|TRBV18|NA
CASSPIRNEQFF
TGTGCCAGCTCCCCCATAAGAAATGAGCAGTTCTTC
>TRBJ2-2|18|TRBD1|TRBV5-1|few
CASSLSRRGTGNTGELFF
TGCGCCAGCAGCTTGTCCCGCCGGGGGACAGGGAACACCGGGGAGCTGTTTTTT
>TRBJ2-1|15|NA|TRBV28|NA
CASSLTQGSYNEQFF
TGTGCCAGCAGTTTAACACAGGGTTCCTACAATGAGCAGTTCTTC